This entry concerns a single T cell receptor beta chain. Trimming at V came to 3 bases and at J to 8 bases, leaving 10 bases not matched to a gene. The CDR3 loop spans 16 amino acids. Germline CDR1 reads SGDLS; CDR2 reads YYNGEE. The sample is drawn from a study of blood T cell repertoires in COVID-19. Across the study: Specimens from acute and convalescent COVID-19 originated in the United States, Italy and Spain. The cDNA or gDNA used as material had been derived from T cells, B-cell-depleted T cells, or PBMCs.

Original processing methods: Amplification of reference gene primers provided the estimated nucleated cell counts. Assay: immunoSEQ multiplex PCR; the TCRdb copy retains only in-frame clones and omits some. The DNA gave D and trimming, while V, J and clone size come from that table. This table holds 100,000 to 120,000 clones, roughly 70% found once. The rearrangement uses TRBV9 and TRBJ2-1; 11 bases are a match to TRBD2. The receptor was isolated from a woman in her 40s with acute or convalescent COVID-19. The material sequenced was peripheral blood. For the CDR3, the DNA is TGTGCCAGCAGCGCGAGGGCTAGCGGGGGGTTTGATGAGCAGTTCTTC. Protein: CASSARASGGFDEQFF.